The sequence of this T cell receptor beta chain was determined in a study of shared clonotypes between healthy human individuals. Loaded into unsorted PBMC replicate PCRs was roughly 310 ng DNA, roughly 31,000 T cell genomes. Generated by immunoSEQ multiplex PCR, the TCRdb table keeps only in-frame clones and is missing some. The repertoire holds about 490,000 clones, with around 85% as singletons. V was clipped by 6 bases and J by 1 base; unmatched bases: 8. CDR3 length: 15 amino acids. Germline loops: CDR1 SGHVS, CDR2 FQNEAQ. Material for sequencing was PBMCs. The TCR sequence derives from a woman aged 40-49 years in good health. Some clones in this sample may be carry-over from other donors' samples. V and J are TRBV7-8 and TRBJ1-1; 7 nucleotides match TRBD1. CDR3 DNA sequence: TGTGCCAGCAGACTTCTACGGACAGGGAACACTGAAGCTTTCTTT. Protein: CASRLLRTGNTEAFF.